This T cell receptor (beta chain) came from a study of blood T cells in healthy people across ages. Overall study results and limits: Lack of knowledge of donor CMV status possibly confounded expanded clonotype changes. PBMCs were not sorted, which prevented a conclusive comparison of naive versus antigen-experienced cells.

It was with a sample-barcoded 5' primer and a J-beta primer mix that a second PCR of about 7 to 12 cycles was run. A template-switch adaptor that had 12 random nucleotides put a tag on each cDNA molecule. Via MiXCR, TCRdb re-called the 5' RACE reads, giving one row per CDR3 protein. The table includes 1,300,000 or so distinct CDR3 sequences, roughly 60% detected once. Points on this clonotype: Antigen specificity is unknown.

Trimming cost V 3 bases and J 9 bases, with 12 bases left between them. The CDR3 has 14 residues. From germline, CDR1 is MNHEY and CDR2 SMNVEV (reference sequence). The gene calls are TRBV27 and TRBJ1-6; D is possibly TRBD1 (5 bases). Sample: blood. This clonotype was sampled from a young man in good health. CDR3 sequence: CASSFSGRGSPLHF. CDR3 DNA sequence: TGTGCCAGCAGTTTTTCGGGGCGCGGTTCACCCCTCCACTTT.